This T cell receptor (beta chain) was recorded in a study of identical twins. Healthy Caucasian donors formed the entire cohort. Concerning this clonotype: Its specificity is unknown.

V lost 3 bases and J lost 5, with 2 bases in between. The CDR3 sequence is 12 residues long. CDR1 is MGHDK, CDR2 SYGVNS, per germline. Each CDR3 protein is one row after TCRdb ran MiXCR on the 5' RACE reads. The sample comprises just over 500,000 distinct CDR3 sequences, approximately 22% of which are singletons, and around 1% rests with the top ten. General study findings and limits: Conclusions leaned on cross-sectional statistical analysis and did not track the same donors over time. In cord blood, abundant beta clonotypes had fewer insertions; memory showed no trend. Invariant T cells like MAIT and iNKT could partly confound the zero-insertion analyses.

The same data also contributed to another study, on T cells expressing NK-cell markers.

The chain combines TRBV25-1 with TRBJ1-6; D unclear. This TCR derives from a woman aged 18-29 years in good health. Input material: CD4+ T cells sorted from blood. CDR3 region: CASSDHNSPLHF. The CDR3 DNA follows: TGTGCCAGCAGTGACCATAATTCACCCCTCCACTTT.